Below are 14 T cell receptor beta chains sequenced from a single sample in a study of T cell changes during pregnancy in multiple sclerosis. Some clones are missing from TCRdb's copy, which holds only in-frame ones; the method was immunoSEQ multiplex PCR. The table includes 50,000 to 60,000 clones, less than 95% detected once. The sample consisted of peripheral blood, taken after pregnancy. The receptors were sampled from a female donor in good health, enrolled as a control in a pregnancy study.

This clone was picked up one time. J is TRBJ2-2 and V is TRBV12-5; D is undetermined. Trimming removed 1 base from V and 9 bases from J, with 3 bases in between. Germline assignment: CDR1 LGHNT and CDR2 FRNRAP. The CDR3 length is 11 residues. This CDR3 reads CASGLARELFF. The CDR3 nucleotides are TGTGCTAGTGGTTTGGCCAGGGAGCTGTTTTTT.

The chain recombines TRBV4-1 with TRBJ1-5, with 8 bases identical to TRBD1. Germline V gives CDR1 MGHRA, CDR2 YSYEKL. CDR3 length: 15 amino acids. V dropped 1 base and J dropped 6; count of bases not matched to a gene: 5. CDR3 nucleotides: TGCGCCAGCAGCCAAGTATTAGGACAGGGTCAGCCCCAGCATTTT. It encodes CASSQVLGQGQPQHF.

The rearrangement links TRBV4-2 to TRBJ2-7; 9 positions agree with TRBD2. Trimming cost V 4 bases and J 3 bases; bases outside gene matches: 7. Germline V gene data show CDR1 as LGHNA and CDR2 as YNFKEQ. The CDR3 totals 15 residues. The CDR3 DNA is TGTGCCAGCAGCCCTATAGCGGGAGAGGGCTACGAGCAGTACTTC. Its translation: CASSPIAGEGYEQYF.

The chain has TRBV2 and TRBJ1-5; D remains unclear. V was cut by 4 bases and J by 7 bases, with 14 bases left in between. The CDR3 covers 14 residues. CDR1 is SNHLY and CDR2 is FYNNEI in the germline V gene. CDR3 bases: TGTGCCAGCAGTGTCTTTAGGGAGCGGCAGCCCCAGCATTTT. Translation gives CASSVFRERQPQHF.

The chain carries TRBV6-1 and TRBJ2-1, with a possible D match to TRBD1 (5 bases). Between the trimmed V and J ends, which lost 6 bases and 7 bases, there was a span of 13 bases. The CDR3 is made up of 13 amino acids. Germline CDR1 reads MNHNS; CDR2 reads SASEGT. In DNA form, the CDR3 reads TGTGCCAGCAGGATGCTAAGGGGAAATGAGCAGTTCTTC. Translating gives CASRMLRGNEQFF.

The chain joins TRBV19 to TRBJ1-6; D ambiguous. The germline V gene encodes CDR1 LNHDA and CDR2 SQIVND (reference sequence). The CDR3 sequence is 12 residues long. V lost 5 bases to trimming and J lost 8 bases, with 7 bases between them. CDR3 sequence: CASSVRDSPLHF. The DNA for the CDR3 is TGTGCCAGTAGTGTGCGGGATTCACCCCTCCACTTT.

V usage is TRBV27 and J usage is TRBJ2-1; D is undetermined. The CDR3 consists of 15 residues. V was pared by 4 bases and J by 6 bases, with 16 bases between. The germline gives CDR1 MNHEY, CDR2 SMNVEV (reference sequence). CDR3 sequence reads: CASSSHGSSSNEQFF. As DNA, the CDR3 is TGTGCCAGCAGTTCCCACGGGTCGTCATCCAATGAGCAGTTCTTC.

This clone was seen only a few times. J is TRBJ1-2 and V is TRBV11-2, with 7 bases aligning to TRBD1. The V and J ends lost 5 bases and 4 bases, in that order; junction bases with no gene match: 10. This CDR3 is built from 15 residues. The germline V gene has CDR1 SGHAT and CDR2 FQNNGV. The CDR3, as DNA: TGTGCCAGCAGCCGAACAGGGGACAGTTTCTATGGCTACACCTTC. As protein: CASSRTGDSFYGYTF.

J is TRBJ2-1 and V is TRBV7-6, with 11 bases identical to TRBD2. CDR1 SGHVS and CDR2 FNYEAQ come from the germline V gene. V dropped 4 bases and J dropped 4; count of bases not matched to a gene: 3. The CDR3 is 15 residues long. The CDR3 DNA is TGTGCCAGCAGCTCCGGGACTAGCGGTTACAATGAGCAGTTCTTC. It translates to CASSSGTSGYNEQFF. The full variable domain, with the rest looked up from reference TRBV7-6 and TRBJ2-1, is GAGVSQSPRYKVTKRGQDVALRCDPISGHVSLYWYRQALGQGPEFLTYFNYEAQQDKSGLPNDRFSAERPEGSISTLTIQRTEQRDSAMYRCASSSGTSGYNEQFFGPGTRLTVL.

The CDR3 is CASSLYLSTEAFF. The CDR3 coding sequence is TGTGCCAGCAGCTTATACTTATCAACTGAAGCTTTCTTT. The rearrangement uses TRBV7-3 and TRBJ1-1; D is undetermined. Germline V gives CDR1 SGHTA, CDR2 FQGTGA. Trimming left V 2 bases short and J 5 bases short, with 9 bases between. The length of the CDR3 is 13 residues.

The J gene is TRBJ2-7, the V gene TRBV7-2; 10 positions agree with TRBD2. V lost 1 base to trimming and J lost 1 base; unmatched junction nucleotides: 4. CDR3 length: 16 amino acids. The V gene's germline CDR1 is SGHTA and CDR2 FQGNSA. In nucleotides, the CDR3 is TGTGCCAGCAGCTTAGAAGGACTAGCGGCTTCCTACGAGCAGTACTTC. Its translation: CASSLEGLAASYEQYF. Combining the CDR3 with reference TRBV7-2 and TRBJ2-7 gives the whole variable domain GAGVSQSPSNKVTEKGKDVELRCDPISGHTALYWYRQSLGQGLEFLIYFQGNSAPDKSGLPSDRFSAERTGGSVSTLTIQRTQQEDSAVYLCASSLEGLAASYEQYFGPGTRLTVT.

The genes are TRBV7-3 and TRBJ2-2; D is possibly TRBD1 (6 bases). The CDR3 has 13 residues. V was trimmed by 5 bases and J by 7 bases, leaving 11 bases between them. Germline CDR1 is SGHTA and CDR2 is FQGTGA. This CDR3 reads CASSRNRDGELFF. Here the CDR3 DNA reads TGTGCCAGCAGCCGGAACAGGGACGGGGAGCTGTTTTTT.

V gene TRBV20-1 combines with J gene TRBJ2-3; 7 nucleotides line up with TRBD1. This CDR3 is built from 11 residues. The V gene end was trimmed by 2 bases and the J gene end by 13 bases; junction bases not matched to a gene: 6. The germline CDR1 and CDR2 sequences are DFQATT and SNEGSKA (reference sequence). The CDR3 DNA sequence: TGCAGTGCTAGACATGGACAGGAAGAGTATTTT. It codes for CSARHGQEEYF.

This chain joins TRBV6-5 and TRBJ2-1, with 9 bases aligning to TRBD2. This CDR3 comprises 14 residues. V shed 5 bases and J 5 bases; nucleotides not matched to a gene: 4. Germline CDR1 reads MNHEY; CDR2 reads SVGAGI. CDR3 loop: CASSVAGAHNEQFF. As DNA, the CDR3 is TGTGCCAGCAGTGTAGCGGGAGCGCACAATGAGCAGTTCTTC.